The rows below give T cell receptor beta chains drawn from one sample of a study of T cells in narcolepsy. This table comes from immunoSEQ multiplex PCR, and its TCRdb copy is limited to in-frame clones, with some not included. The data contain around 32,000 clones, roughly 87% of them singletons. Sequencing input: memory (CD45RA-) CD4+ T cells from blood. The receptor source for this set is a human donor in good health. The CDR3 runs from the conserved cysteine through the conserved F or W. The order of the fields is J gene, V gene, clone size, D gene, CDR3 length, CDR3 DNA, CDR3 protein. A D gene is named only where the DNA matches it firmly. Clone sizes are given selectively: once, few, many, or a class where the clone is expanded.

TRBJ2-1,TRBV7-2,once,.,16,TGTGCCAGCAGCTTAGGAGGTGGTCTCGGTTACAATGAGCAGTTCTTC,CASSLGGGLGYNEQFF
TRBJ2-2,TRBV9,.,.,17,TGTGCCAGCAGCGTACCTCGCCCCGGTAGTGGGACCGGGGAGCTGTTTTTT,CASSVPRPGSGTGELFF
TRBJ2-7,TRBV2,once,.,15,TGTGCCAGCAGTGTTAATCGGGGGAGCACCTACGAGCAGTACTTT,CASSVNRGSTYEQYF
TRBJ1-3,TRBV10-3,.,.,15,TGTGCCATCAGTGGGCTGGGCCAAGCTGGAAACACCATATATTTT,CAISGLGQAGNTIYF
TRBJ1-1,TRBV23-1,once,.,17,TGCGCCAGCAGTCAAATAGTCGACCGAAGCGGGAACACTGAAGCTTTCTTT,CASSQIVDRSGNTEAFF
TRBJ2-5,TRBV14,few,TRBD1,15,TGTGCCAGCAGCTTTGACAGGGGGCGGCGAGAGACCCAGTACTTC,CASSFDRGRRETQYF
TRBJ2-5,TRBV28,.,TRBD1,15,TGTGCCAGCAACCCCGGGACAGGTGTTAGGGAGACCCAGTACTTC,CASNPGTGVRETQYF
TRBJ2-2,TRBV6-5,.,TRBD1,15,TGTGCCAGCCGGACAGGGCTGGTGATTAACGGGGAGCTGTTTTTT,CASRTGLVINGELFF
TRBJ1-1,TRBV7-2,.,.,13,TGTGCCAGCAGCCCTACGGGTGGCTATGGAGCTTTCTTT,CASSPTGGYGAFF
TRBJ1-1,TRBV30,.,.,13,TGTGCCTGGGAGAGGGAGGGGCTAACTGAAGCTTTCTTT,CAWEREGLTEAFF
TRBJ2-1,TRBV7-8,.,.,15,TGTGCCAGCAGCTTAGCTAGCGGAGGGGTGGATGAGCAGTTCTTC,CASSLASGGVDEQFF
TRBJ1-4,TRBV7-9,.,.,19,TGTGCCAGCAGCTTATCGCGTGTGGGGGGACTGACAACTAATGAAAAACTGTTTTTT,CASSLSRVGGLTTNEKLFF
TRBJ1-4,TRBV5-6,once,.,17,TGTGCCAGCAGCTTTGGTCATTTGGGGGGCACTAATGAAAAACTGTTTTTT,CASSFGHLGGTNEKLFF
TRBJ2-2,TRBV28,once,.,13,TGTGCCAGCAGTTTAGGGGGGCCGGGGGAGCTGTTTTTT,CASSLGGPGELFF
TRBJ1-2,TRBV2,.,.,14,TGTGCCAGCAGTGAGACCACAGGGCTCAGTGGCTACACCTTC,CASSETTGLSGYTF
TRBJ1-4,TRBV30,.,.,14,TGTGCCTGGAGTGTACGGCGTGGTTATGAAAAACTGTTTTTT,CAWSVRRGYEKLFF
TRBJ1-2,TRBV7-2,.,.,15,TGTGCCAGCAGCTTAGAGAGGATCGGATACTATGGCTACACCTTC,CASSLERIGYYGYTF
TRBJ1-2,TRBV5-1,.,.,14,TGCGCCAGCAGCGAACGAGCCGGCGGCTATGGCTACACCTTC,CASSERAGGYGYTF
TRBJ1-1,TRBV13,once,.,15,TGTGCCAGCAGCTTAATGGGGCGAGGAGGGACTGAAGCTTTCTTT,CASSLMGRGGTEAFF
TRBJ2-1,TRBV7-8,.,TRBD1,15,TGTGCCAGCAGCCGCCGGGACAGGGACTACAATGAGCAGTTCTTC,CASSRRDRDYNEQFF
TRBJ2-5,TRBV6-5,.,.,13,TGTGCCAGCACCCCGGCGGCATGGTGGGAGCAGTACTTC,CASTPAAWWEQYF
TRBJ2-3,TRBV5-6,once,.,14,TGTGCCAGCAGCTTGGTACAAGGCACAGATACGCAGTATTTT,CASSLVQGTDTQYF
TRBJ1-2,TRBV18,.,TRBD1,15,TGTGCCAGCTCACCAGGGGGAGGGGGCGACGCTGGCTACACCTTC,CASSPGGGGDAGYTF
TRBJ1-5,TRBV6-1,.,.,13,TGTGCCAGCAGTGAGGAAAGTTATCAGCCCCAGCATTTT,CASSEESYQPQHF
TRBJ2-1,TRBV14,.,TRBD1,12,TGTGCCAGCAGCTACCGGGACAGGGGACAGTTCTTC,CASSYRDRGQFF
TRBJ1-3,TRBV6-5,.,.,13,TGTGCCAGCAGGGGTACAGGGGGAAACACCATATATTTT,CASRGTGGNTIYF
TRBJ1-5,TRBV7-8,.,TRBD1,19,TGTGCCAGCAGCGGTTGGACAGGGGGCTACTCGAGGGGCAATCAGCCCCAGCATTTT,CASSGWTGGYSRGNQPQHF
TRBJ2-1,TRBV7-8,.,.,14,TGCGCCAGCAGCTTCCGGGACACCTACAATGAGCAGTTCTTC,CASSFRDTYNEQFF
TRBJ1-2,TRBV5-4,once,.,14,TGTGCCAGCAGCTTGGATCCAGGCAGCTATGGCTACACCTTC,CASSLDPGSYGYTF
TRBJ2-2,TRBV10-3,.,.,14,TGTGCCACCCACGGGGACACGAACACCGGGGAGCTGTTTTTT,CATHGDTNTGELFF